This T cell receptor (beta chain) was documented in a study of blood T cell repertoires in COVID-19. Study as a whole: Samples came from the United States, Italy and Spain, spanning acute and convalescent COVID-19. The cDNA or gDNA used as material had been derived from T cells, B-cell-depleted T cells, or PBMCs.

Original methodology: Amplification from reference gene primers served as the basis for estimated nucleated cell counts. Sequencing was performed with immunoSEQ multiplex PCR; in TCRdb, only in-frame clones are kept and a portion is missing. The DNA gave D and trimming, while V, J and clone size come from that table. Here the sample spans 65,000 to 70,000 clones, 70% to 90% being singletons. This CDR3 has 16 residues. Germline V gives CDR1 MGHRA, CDR2 YSYEKL. The germline V and J ends were trimmed by 0 bases and 5 bases, with 14 bases remaining between them. Sequencing was carried out using peripheral blood. The origin of this receptor is a man aged 35 to 55 with COVID-19, enrolled during active disease. The V gene is TRBV4-1, the J gene TRBJ1-5; a weak D match, TRBD1 (5 bases). In DNA form, the CDR3 reads TGCGCCAGCAGCCAAGAATCGGGGGTAGGCTATCAGCCCCAGCATTTT. It codes for CASSQESGVGYQPQHF.